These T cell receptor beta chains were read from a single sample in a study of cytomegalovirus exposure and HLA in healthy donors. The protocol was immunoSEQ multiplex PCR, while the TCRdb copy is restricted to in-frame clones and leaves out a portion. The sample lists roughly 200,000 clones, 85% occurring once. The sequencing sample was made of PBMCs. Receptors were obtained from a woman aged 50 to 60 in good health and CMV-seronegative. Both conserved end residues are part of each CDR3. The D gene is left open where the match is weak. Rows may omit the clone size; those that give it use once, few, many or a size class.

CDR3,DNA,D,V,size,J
CSVTDPPGTGTYNEQFF,TGCAGCGTGACGGACCCCCCCGGGACAGGAACCTACAATGAGCAGTTCTTC,TRBD1,TRBV29-1,.,TRBJ2-1
CASSIWGQGWPQHF,TGTGCCAGTAGTATATGGGGACAGGGCTGGCCCCAGCATTTT,TRBD1,TRBV19,.,TRBJ1-5
CASSPEVATYEQYF,TGTGCCAGCAGCCCAGAGGTCGCTACCTACGAGCAGTACTTC,.,TRBV7-2,.,TRBJ2-7
CATQRGLGEKLFF,TGTGCCACGCAAAGGGGGCTTGGGGAAAAACTGTTTTTT,TRBD1,TRBV6-1,.,TRBJ1-4
CASSRTGGNTEAFF,TGTGCCAGCAGCCGGACAGGGGGGAACACTGAAGCTTTCTTT,TRBD1,TRBV6-5,.,TRBJ1-1
CSVVQGGAAFF,TGCAGCGTTGTACAGGGCGGAGCAGCTTTCTTT,.,TRBV29-1,.,TRBJ1-1
CASSQGSGTEAFF,TGCGCCAGCAGCCAAGGAAGCGGCACTGAAGCTTTCTTT,.,TRBV4-1,few,TRBJ1-1
CASSLRQGTYNEQFF,TGTGCCAGCAGTCTCCGACAGGGGACCTACAATGAGCAGTTCTTC,TRBD1,TRBV27,.,TRBJ2-1
CATNLGPMNTEAFF,TGTGCCACTAACCTAGGCCCCATGAACACTGAAGCTTTCTTT,.,TRBV19,.,TRBJ1-1
CASSLNGNEQYF,TGTGCCAGCAGCTTAAACGGGAACGAGCAGTACTTC,.,TRBV11-3,.,TRBJ2-7
CASSSGTVNQPQHF,TGTGCCAGCAGCTCAGGGACAGTGAATCAGCCCCAGCATTTT,TRBD1,TRBV7-2,.,TRBJ1-5
CSASRGHEQFF,TGCAGTGCTAGCCGGGGTCATGAGCAGTTCTTC,.,TRBV20-1,.,TRBJ2-1
CASSPRGGSYNEQFF,TGTGCCAGTAGTCCCCGGGGGGGCTCCTACAATGAGCAGTTCTTC,TRBD2,TRBV19,.,TRBJ2-1
CASSPEQGSWNTGELFF,TGTGCCAGCAGCCCCGAACAGGGATCGTGGAACACCGGGGAGCTGTTTTTT,.,TRBV7-9,.,TRBJ2-2
CASSEGQGGFSTQYF,TGTGCCAGCAGTGAAGGACAGGGGGGGTTTTCGACCCAGTACTTC,TRBD1,TRBV2,.,TRBJ2-5
CASSLTVYTDTQYF,TGTGCCAGCAGCCTGACAGTTTACACAGATACGCAGTATTTT,.,TRBV7-2,.,TRBJ2-3
CAWSPPAGRYEQYF,TGTGCCTGGAGTCCCCCGGCAGGTAGGTACGAGCAGTACTTC,.,TRBV30,.,TRBJ2-7
CASSSREAGAGANVLTF,TGTGCCAGTAGTAGTCGGGAAGCGGGAGCTGGGGCCAACGTCCTGACTTTC,TRBD2,TRBV19,.,TRBJ2-6
CASSEYRTGGDGYTF,TGTGCCAGCAGTGAATATAGGACAGGTGGAGATGGCTACACCTTC,TRBD1,TRBV25-1,.,TRBJ1-2
CASSTYSGASTDTQYF,TGTGCCAGCAGCACATATAGCGGGGCTAGCACAGATACGCAGTATTTT,TRBD2,TRBV7-9,.,TRBJ2-3